This T cell receptor (beta chain) was identified during a study of Tregs in tolerant kidney transplant recipients. Study-wide results and limits: Few patients were studied, so findings need validation in larger groups. No direct test of biological reproducibility was done here.

The nonmyeloablative bone marrow transplants came from related graft donors, with transient mixed chimerism. Unstimulated Tregs (CD4+CD25+CD127-) and CD4+CD25- non-Tregs were sorted from PBMCs. Profiling relied on immunoSEQ multiplex PCR, and the TCRdb table lists in-frame clones only, not all of them. Of around 61,000 clones listed, around 87% were seen once; the top ten hold around 4.1%. A word on this clone: Its antigen is still unknown.

CDR1 and CDR2 (germline): SGHVS, FNYEAQ. Trimming took 3 bases from V and 5 from J; bases not matched to a gene: 8. The CDR3 covers 15 residues. This sequence was found in a human patient who received a combined kidney and bone marrow transplant. Some T cells may originate from the graft donor. The rearrangement links TRBV7-6 to TRBJ2-5; 8 nucleotides line up with TRBD2. The material sequenced was CD4+ T cells from blood (PBMCs), taken 6 months after the transplant. The CDR3 DNA is TGTGCCAGCAGCTTCCAAGCGGGGGTCCGCGAGACCCAGTACTTC. Translation: CASSFQAGVRETQYF.